The 25 T cell receptor beta chains below all came from one sample that was sequenced in a study of blood T cell repertoires in COVID-19. Profiled with immunoSEQ multiplex PCR; TCRdb holds only in-frame clones, not every one. This sample carries over 600,000 clones, approximately 90% of them seen once, and the ten largest clones take about 0.26%. The material sequenced was peripheral blood. Receptors originate from a woman under 30 with acute or convalescent COVID-19.

This chain links TRBV9 with TRBJ2-2, with 9 nucleotides matching TRBD1. Trimming cost V 1 base and J 3 bases; bases outside gene matches: 7. The CDR3 loop spans 17 amino acids. Germline values: CDR1 SGDLS, CDR2 YYNGEE. CDR3 sequence reads: CASSVWGTGMHTGELFF. CDR3 nucleotides: TGTGCCAGCAGCGTATGGGGGACAGGGATGCACACCGGGGAGCTGTTTTTT. Supplemented by reference TRBV9 and TRBJ2-2, the full variable domain reads DSGVTQTPKHLITATGQRVTLRCSPRSGDLSVYWYQQSLDQGLQFLIQYYNGEERAKGNILERFSAQQFPDLHSELNLSSLELGDSALYFCASSVWGTGMHTGELFFGEGSRLTVL.

The chain is built from TRBV3-1 (or the pseudogene TRBV3-2) and TRBJ1-2, with D perhaps TRBD1 (5 bases). The CDR3 sequence is 14 residues long. V lost 4 bases and J 6 bases, leaving 15 bases between the germline ends. Germline V gene sequence: CDR1 LGHDT, CDR2 YNNKEL (reference sequence). In DNA form, the CDR3 reads TGTGCCAGCAGCCCCAGAGGTGGGGGGGATGGCTACACCTTC. Amino acid sequence: CASSPRGGGDGYTF.

This clone was seen only once. The chain employs TRBV7-8 and TRBJ2-7; 10 bases are shared with TRBD1. V lost 5 bases and J lost 7; bases outside the gene matches: 5. The CDR3 runs 13 residues. CDR1 and CDR2 from the germline V gene are SGHVS and FQNEAQ. The CDR3 here is CASSLGQGQEQYF. The CDR3, as DNA: TGTGCCAGCAGCCTGGGACAGGGGCAGGAGCAGTACTTC.

The V call is TRBV5-5, the J call TRBJ1-1, with unresolved D. Trimming stripped 4 bases from V and 7 bases from J, with 11 bases between. The CDR3 loop spans 12 amino acids. Germline CDR1 is SGHKS and CDR2 is YYEKEE (reference sequence). DNA for the CDR3: TGTGCCAGCAGCCCCGTCGGGGATGAAGCTTTCTTT. It codes for CASSPVGDEAFF.

This clone appeared a single time. The chain recombines TRBV11-2 with TRBJ1-4; TRBD1 matches at 11 bases. The germline gives CDR1 SGHAT, CDR2 FQNNGV. V shed 4 bases and J 7 bases; nucleotides not matched to a gene: 2. There are 14 residues in the CDR3. The CDR3 is CASSWDRGSEKLFF. For the CDR3, the DNA is TGTGCCAGCAGCTGGGACAGGGGGAGTGAAAAACTGTTTTTT. Filled out from reference TRBV11-2 and TRBJ1-4, the complete variable domain reads EAGVAQSPRYKIIEKRQSVAFWCNPISGHATLYWYQQILGQGPKLLIQFQNNGVVDDSQLPKDRFSAERLKGVDSTLKIQPAKLEDSAVYLCASSWDRGSEKLFFGSGTQLSVL.

This clone was recorded a few times. This sequence joins TRBV5-4 and TRBJ2-1, with 14 bases that match TRBD2. CDR1 and CDR2 (germline): SGHNT, YYREEE (reference sequence). The V gene end was trimmed by 4 bases and the J gene end by 14 bases; junction bases not matched to a gene: 14. The CDR3 covers 16 residues. The CDR3 coding sequence is TGTGCCAGCAGCAAATCCGGGACTAGCGGGGGCCTAGGCGAGTTCTTC. Translated, it gives CASSKSGTSGGLGEFF.

The chain couples TRBV4-3 to TRBJ2-7; a weak D match, TRBD2 (6 bases). This CDR3 contains 14 residues. Germline-derived CDR1 and CDR2 are LGHNA and YSLEER. V was pared by 1 base and J by 3 bases, with 10 bases between. CDR3 residues: CASSQGLVNYEQYF. The CDR3 nucleotides read TGCGCCAGCAGCCAAGGACTAGTAAACTACGAGCAGTACTTC.

The chain's CDR3 is CASSISWAGVLYGYTF. The CDR3 DNA reads as TGTGCCAGTAGTATATCTTGGGCGGGGGTCCTCTATGGCTACACCTTC. The chain has TRBV19 and TRBJ1-2; tentative D call: TRBD1 (5 bases). Germline V gene lookup returns CDR1 LNHDA and CDR2 SQIVND (reference sequence). CDR3 length: 16 amino acids. V lost 2 bases, J lost 4 bases, and 17 bases lay in between.

The chain is built from TRBV6-5 and TRBJ1-2; 7 bases are a match to TRBD1. CDR1 and CDR2 from the germline V gene are MNHEY and SVGAGI. Germline trimming cut 2 bases from V and 8 bases from J; bases unmatched to any gene: 5. The CDR3 sequence is 13 residues long. For the CDR3, the DNA is TGTGCCAGCAGTTACGTAGGGGGCAGAGGCTACACCTTC. Its protein is CASSYVGGRGYTF.

The CDR3 region has the DNA TGTGCCAGCTCATTTAGGACAGGGGGTACCTATGGCTACACCTTC. It is translated as CASSFRTGGTYGYTF. The rearrangement joins TRBV18 to TRBJ1-2, with 10 bases matching TRBD1. The CDR3 is 15 residues long. Losses at the gene ends were 5 bases for V and 4 bases for J; bases not matched to a gene: 7. The germline V gene encodes CDR1 KGHSH and CDR2 LQKENI.

This clone has a count of ten or more. J is TRBJ2-7 and V is TRBV5-5, with D perhaps matching TRBD1 (5 bases). Germline CDR1 reads SGHKS; CDR2 reads YYEKEE (reference sequence). V was shortened by 0 bases and J by 6 bases, with 13 bases between the two germline ends. This CDR3 is built from 14 residues. Written as DNA, the CDR3 is TGTGCCAGCAGCTTGGTGGGGCGGAGCCTCGAGCAGTACTTC. It encodes CASSLVGRSLEQYF.

The V gene is TRBV7-2, the J gene TRBJ1-2; TRBD1 might be the D (5 bases). Germline lookup yields CDR1 SGHTA and CDR2 FQGNSA. Trimming stripped 5 bases from V and 4 bases from J, with 11 bases between. The CDR3 is 13 residues long. The CDR3 here is CASSLTQGYGYTF. CDR3 nucleotides: TGTGCCAGCAGCCTGACCCAGGGCTATGGCTACACCTTC.

This clone has a single count. The V and J genes are TRBV14 and TRBJ2-3, with TRBD1 matching 7 bases. V lost 5 bases and J lost 0; bases outside the gene matches: 11. Looked up from germline, CDR1 is SGHDN and CDR2 is FVKESK. The CDR3 length is 17 residues. This chain's CDR3 is CASSEPLTGTSTDTQYF. As DNA, the CDR3 is TGTGCCAGCAGCGAACCGCTGACAGGGACAAGCACAGATACGCAGTATTTT.

The CDR3 loop is CASSDRLAGGLTDTQYF. In nucleotides, the CDR3 is TGTGCCAGCAGCGATCGACTAGCGGGGGGACTCACAGATACGCAGTATTTT. The chain combines TRBV9 with TRBJ2-3; TRBD2 matches at 13 bases. CDR3 length: 17 amino acids. The V gene end was trimmed by 3 bases and the J gene end by 2 bases; junction bases not matched to a gene: 6. Germline V CDR1 and CDR2: SGDLS, YYNGEE.

This clone was observed a single time. V gene TRBV13 combines with J gene TRBJ2-2; D gene ambiguous. The CDR3 consists of 12 residues. V was trimmed by 1 base and J by 6 bases, leaving 3 bases between them. Germline V gene lookup returns CDR1 PRHDT and CDR2 FYEKMQ (reference sequence). In DNA, the CDR3 is TGTGCCAGCAGCTTAGCGGCCGGGGAGCTGTTTTTT. Translation: CASSLAAGELFF.

This sequence joins TRBV6-6 and TRBJ1-4; 7 nucleotides align to TRBD1. This CDR3 has 14 residues. Germline CDR1 and CDR2: MNHNY and SVGAGI (reference sequence). V dropped 4 bases and J dropped 7; count of bases not matched to a gene: 6. CDR3 nucleotide sequence: TGTGCCAGCAGTTCGACAGGGTCCATTGAAAAACTGTTTTTT. It translates to CASSSTGSIEKLFF.

J is TRBJ1-3 and V is TRBV7-6, with D unclear. CDR1 and CDR2 from the germline V gene are SGHVS and FNYEAQ. The CDR3 contains 16 residues. The V end lost 6 bases, the J end lost 0 bases, and 15 bases lay between the germline ends. CDR3 sequence: CASSPGRWPSGNTIYF. CDR3 nucleotide sequence: TGTGCCAGCAGTCCCGGCAGGTGGCCCTCTGGAAACACCATATATTTT. The variable domain in full, with the rest retrieved from reference TRBV7-6 and TRBJ1-3, is GAGVSQSPRYKVTKRGQDVALRCDPISGHVSLYWYRQALGQGPEFLTYFNYEAQQDKSGLPNDRFSAERPEGSISTLTIQRTEQRDSAMYRCASSPGRWPSGNTIYFGEGSWLTVV.

The chain combines TRBV5-1 with TRBJ1-4, with a possible D match to TRBD1 (5 bases). This CDR3 has 14 residues. V lost 0 bases to trimming and J lost 6 bases, with 9 bases between them. Germline CDR1 reads SGHRS; CDR2 reads YFSETQ. CDR3 sequence (DNA): TGCGCCAGCAGCTTGGTGTCAGGGTATGAAAAACTGTTTTTT. It codes for CASSLVSGYEKLFF.

The chain uses TRBV7-3 and TRBJ2-3; TRBD1 matches 8 bases. Germline CDR1 reads SGHTA; CDR2 reads FQGTGA. After removal of 0 bases from V and 5 bases from J, the junction contained 1 base not matched to a gene. The CDR3 length is 14 residues. CDR3 DNA sequence: TGTGCCAGCAGCTTAACTACAGGGGGAGATACGCAGTATTTT. Its protein is CASSLTTGGDTQYF.

The rearrangement links TRBV13 to TRBJ1-2, with TRBD1 identical over 9 bases. In germline, CDR1 is PRHDT, CDR2 FYEKMQ (reference sequence). The V segment lost 0 bases and the J segment 8 bases; nucleotides outside the gene matches: 1. The CDR3 has 13 amino acids. CDR3 sequence (DNA): TGTGCCAGCAGCTTAGGGACAGGGGGAGGCTACACCTTC. It codes for CASSLGTGGGYTF. Drawing the rest from reference TRBV13 and TRBJ1-2, the complete variable domain is AAGVIQSPRHLIKEKRETATLKCYPIPRHDTVYWYQQGPGQDPQFLISFYEKMQSDKGSIPDRFSAQQFSDYHSELNMSSLELGDSALYFCASSLGTGGGYTFGSGTRLTVV.

V is TRBV19 and J is TRBJ2-7; 9 bases fit TRBD1. Germline V gives CDR1 LNHDA, CDR2 SQIVND (reference sequence). Trimming at V came to 6 bases and at J to 6 bases, leaving 6 bases not matched to a gene. CDR3 length equals 13 residues. The CDR3 region has the DNA TGTGCCAGTAGAGCGGGACAGGGCGGCGAGCAGTACTTC. Amino acid sequence: CASRAGQGGEQYF.

In its sample, this clone was seen once. The chain carries TRBV18 and TRBJ1-3, with TRBD1 identical over 9 bases. The CDR3 is 14 amino acids. V lost 6 bases, J lost 5 bases, and 5 bases stayed unmatched. CDR1 is KGHSH and CDR2 is LQKENI in the germline V gene. In DNA form, the CDR3 reads TGTGCCAGCTCCCCGGACAGGGGCCGAAACACCATATATTTT. Amino acid sequence: CASSPDRGRNTIYF.

The chain is built from TRBV11-2 and TRBJ1-6; D may be TRBD1 (6 bases). Trimming removed 2 bases from V and 8 bases from J, with 22 bases in between. Per the germline V gene, CDR1 is SGHAT and CDR2 is FQNNGV. CDR3 length: 18 amino acids. The CDR3 DNA sequence: TGTGCCAGCAGCTTATGGGAGCGGGGGGGGGCCCGTCATTCACCCCTCCACTTT. It yields the protein CASSLWERGGARHSPLHF.

The rearrangement uses TRBV6-1 and TRBJ1-2; D gene unclear. Germline V gene lookup returns CDR1 MNHNS and CDR2 SASEGT. V was pared by 2 bases and J by 0 bases, with 16 bases between. CDR3 size: 17 residues. CDR3 sequence: CASSESGWDFTNYGYTF. CDR3 DNA sequence: TGTGCCAGCAGTGAATCGGGGTGGGATTTTACTAACTATGGCTACACCTTC.

The chain is built from TRBV9 and TRBJ1-2; TRBD1 matches at 8 bases. Trimming removed 3 bases from V and 0 bases from J; junction bases left unmatched: 4. CDR3 length equals 15 residues. Germline CDR1 SGDLS, CDR2 YYNGEE. The CDR3 is CASSDGTGANYGYTF. The CDR3 nucleotides are TGTGCCAGCAGCGACGGGACAGGAGCTAACTATGGCTACACCTTC.